The following is a T cell receptor (beta chain) sequence with its context. The germline gene is not matched at one end of the junction; a read error may be the cause. The sample comes from a study of blood T cell repertoires in COVID-19. About the study: The samples span acute and convalescent COVID-19 from the United States, Italy and Spain. T cells, B-cell-depleted T cells, or PBMCs provided the cDNA or gDNA that served as material.

The germline V gene has CDR1 SSHAT and CDR2 FNYEAQ (reference sequence). CDR3 length: 18 residues. Original analysis: Estimated nucleated cell counts came from reference gene primer amplification. Produced via immunoSEQ multiplex PCR; TCRdb's table is partial and in-frame only. For V, J and clone size, that table is used; D and trimming come from the DNA. This table holds tens of thousands of clones, about 90% found once. Sequenced sample: peripheral blood. The chain combines TRBV7-7 with TRBJ2-3, with a tentative D call TRBD2 (6 bases). The source is a man over 45 with active COVID-19. Here the CDR3 reads CASSPSVAALSSTDTQYF. Here the CDR3 DNA reads TGTGCTAGCAGTCCATCTGTAGCGGCACTCTCTAGCACAGATACGCAGTATTTT.